One TCR beta chain is described in this entry. As processed by the authors: Estimated nucleated cell counts came from reference gene primer amplification. Profiled with immunoSEQ multiplex PCR; TCRdb holds only in-frame clones, not every one. V and J calls and clone size are copied from that table; D and trimming were computed from the DNA. This table has about 120,000 clones, around 79% appearing once. Germline loops: CDR1 SGHTA, CDR2 FQGNSA. V trimming: 5 bases; J trimming: 5 bases; junction bases outside the gene matches: 5. This CDR3 comprises 13 residues. This specimen belongs to a study of blood T cell repertoires in COVID-19. About the study: Acute-phase and convalescent COVID-19 samples originated in the United States, Italy and Spain. PBMCs, B-cell-depleted T cells, or T cells were the source of the cDNA or gDNA that made up the material.

What was sequenced was peripheral blood. This rearrangement joins TRBV7-2 to TRBJ1-2; 7 bases line up with TRBD1. This receptor was obtained from a man in his sixties or seventies with acute or convalescent COVID-19. CDR3 residues: CASSEGQNYGYTF. The CDR3 DNA follows: TGTGCCAGCAGCGAGGGACAGAATTATGGCTACACCTTC.